This T cell receptor (beta chain) was profiled in a study of T-cell reconstitution after alpha-beta-depleted transplantation in children. Broader study findings: About two months after transplant, alpha-beta T cells reportedly came from several hundred expanded graft clones.

Unique molecular identifiers were incorporated when the TCRbeta library was constructed. From the PCR reads, TCRdb called clonotypes with MiXCR, one entry per CDR3 protein. This table holds 550,000 to 800,000 distinct CDR3 sequences, around 13% found once. This clonotype has more than one count but fewer than ten. What it binds is unknown. Here the sequenced sample was PBMCs, taken before TCRalphabeta/CD19-depleted stem cell transplant. The TCR sequence derives from a girl aged 2 to 9 with congenital amegakaryocytic thrombocytopenia, due to receive a stem cell transplant.

Here the CDR3 DNA reads TGTGCCAGCTCACCAGGGGACACCACTGAAGCTTTCTTT. This translates into CASSPGDTTEAFF. The chain is built from TRBV18 and TRBJ1-1; D may be TRBD1 (6 bases). Germline V gene lookup returns CDR1 KGHSH and CDR2 LQKENI. Trimming shortened V by 2 bases and J by 4 bases, and 8 bases separated the two germline ends. This CDR3 region has 13 residues.